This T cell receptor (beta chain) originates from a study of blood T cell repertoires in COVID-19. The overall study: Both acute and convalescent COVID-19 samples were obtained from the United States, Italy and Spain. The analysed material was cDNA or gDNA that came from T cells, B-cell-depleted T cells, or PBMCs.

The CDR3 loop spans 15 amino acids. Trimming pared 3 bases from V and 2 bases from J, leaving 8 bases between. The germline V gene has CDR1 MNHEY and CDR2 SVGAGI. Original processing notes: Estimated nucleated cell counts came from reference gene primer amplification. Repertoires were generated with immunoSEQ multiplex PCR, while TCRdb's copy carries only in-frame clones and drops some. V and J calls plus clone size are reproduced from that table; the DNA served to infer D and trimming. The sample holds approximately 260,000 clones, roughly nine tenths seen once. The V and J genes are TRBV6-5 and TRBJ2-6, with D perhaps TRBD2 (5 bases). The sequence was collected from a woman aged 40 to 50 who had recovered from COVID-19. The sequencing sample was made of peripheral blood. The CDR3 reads CASSYRGAGANVLTF. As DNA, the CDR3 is TGTGCCAGCAGTTATCGGGGTGCTGGGGCCAACGTCCTGACTTTC.